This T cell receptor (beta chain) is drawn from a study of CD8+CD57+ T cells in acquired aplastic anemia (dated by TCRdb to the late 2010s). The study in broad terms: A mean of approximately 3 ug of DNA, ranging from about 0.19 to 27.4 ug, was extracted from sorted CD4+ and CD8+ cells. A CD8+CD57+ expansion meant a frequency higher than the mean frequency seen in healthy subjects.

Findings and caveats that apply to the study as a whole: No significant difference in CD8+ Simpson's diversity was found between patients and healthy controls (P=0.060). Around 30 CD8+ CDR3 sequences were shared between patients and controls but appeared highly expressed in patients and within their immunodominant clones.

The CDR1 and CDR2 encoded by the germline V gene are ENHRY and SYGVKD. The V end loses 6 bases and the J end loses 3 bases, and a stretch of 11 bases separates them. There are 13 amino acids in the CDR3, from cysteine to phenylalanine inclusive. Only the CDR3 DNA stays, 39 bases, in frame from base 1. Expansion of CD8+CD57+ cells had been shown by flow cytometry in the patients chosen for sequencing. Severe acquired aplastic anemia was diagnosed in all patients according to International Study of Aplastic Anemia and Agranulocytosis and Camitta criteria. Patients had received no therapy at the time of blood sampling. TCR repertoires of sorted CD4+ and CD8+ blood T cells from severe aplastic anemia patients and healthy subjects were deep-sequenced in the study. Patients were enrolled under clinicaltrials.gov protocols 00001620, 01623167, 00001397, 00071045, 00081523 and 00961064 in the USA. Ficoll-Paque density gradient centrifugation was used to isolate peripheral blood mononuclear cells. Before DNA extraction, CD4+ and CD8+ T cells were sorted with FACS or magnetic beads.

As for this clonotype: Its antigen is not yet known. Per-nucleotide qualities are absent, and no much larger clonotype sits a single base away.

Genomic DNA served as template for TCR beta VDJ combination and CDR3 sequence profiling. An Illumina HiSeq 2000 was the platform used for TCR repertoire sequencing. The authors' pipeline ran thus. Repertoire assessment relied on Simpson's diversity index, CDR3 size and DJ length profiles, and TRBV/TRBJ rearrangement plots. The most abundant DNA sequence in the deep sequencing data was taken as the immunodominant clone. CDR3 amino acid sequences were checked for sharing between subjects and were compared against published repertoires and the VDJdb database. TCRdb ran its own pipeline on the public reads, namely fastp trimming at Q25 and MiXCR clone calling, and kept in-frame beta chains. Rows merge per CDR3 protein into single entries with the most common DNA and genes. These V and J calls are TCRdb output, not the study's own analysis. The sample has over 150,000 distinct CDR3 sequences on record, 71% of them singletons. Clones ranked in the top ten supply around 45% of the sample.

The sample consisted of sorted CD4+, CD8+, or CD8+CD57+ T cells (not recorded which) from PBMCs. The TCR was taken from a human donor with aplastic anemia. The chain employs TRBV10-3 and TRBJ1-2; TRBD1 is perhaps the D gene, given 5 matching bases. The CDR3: CAIRIDSDYGYTF. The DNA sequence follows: TGTGCCATCAGAATAGACAGCGACTATGGCTACACCTTC.